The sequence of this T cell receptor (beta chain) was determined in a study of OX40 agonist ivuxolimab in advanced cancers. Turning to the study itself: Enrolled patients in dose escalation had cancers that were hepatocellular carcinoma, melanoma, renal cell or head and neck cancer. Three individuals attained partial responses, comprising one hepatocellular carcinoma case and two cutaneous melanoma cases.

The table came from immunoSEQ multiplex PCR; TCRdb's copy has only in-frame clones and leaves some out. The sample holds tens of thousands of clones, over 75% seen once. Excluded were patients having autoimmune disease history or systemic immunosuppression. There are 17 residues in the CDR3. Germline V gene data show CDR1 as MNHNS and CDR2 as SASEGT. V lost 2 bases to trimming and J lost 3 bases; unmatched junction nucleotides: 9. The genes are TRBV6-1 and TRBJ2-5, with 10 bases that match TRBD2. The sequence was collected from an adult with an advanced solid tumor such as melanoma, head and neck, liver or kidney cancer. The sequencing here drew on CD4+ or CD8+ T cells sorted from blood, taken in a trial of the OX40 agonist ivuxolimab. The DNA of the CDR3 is TGTGCCAGCAGTGAAACGGGACTAGCGAGGGGGAAAGAGACCCAGTACTTC. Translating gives CASSETGLARGKETQYF.